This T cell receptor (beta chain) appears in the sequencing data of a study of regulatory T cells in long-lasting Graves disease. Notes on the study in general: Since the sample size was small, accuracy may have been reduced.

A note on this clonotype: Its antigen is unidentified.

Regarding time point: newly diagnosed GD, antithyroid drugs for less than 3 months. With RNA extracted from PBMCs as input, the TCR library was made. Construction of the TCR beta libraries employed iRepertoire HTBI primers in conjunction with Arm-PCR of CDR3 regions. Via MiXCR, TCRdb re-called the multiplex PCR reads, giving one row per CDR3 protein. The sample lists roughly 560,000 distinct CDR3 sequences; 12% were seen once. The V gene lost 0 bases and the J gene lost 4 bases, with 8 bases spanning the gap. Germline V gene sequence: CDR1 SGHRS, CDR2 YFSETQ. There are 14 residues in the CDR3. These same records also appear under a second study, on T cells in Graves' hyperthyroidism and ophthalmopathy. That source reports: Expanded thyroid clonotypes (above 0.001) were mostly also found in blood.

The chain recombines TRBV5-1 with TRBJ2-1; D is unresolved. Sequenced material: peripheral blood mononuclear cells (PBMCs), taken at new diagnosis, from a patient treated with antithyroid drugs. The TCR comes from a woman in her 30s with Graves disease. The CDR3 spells CASSLAPEYNEQFF. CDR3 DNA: TGCGCCAGCAGCTTGGCTCCCGAGTACAATGAGCAGTTCTTC.